These T cell receptor beta chains were read from a single sample in a study of blood T cell repertoires in COVID-19. Clones were read by immunoSEQ multiplex PCR, and TCRdb kept only the in-frame ones, dropping some. The repertoire holds more than 150,000 clones, with approximately 91% as singletons. Input material: peripheral blood. All receptors derive from a middle-aged man with acute or convalescent COVID-19. Both conserved end residues are part of each CDR3. The order of the fields is clone size, V gene, J gene, D gene, CDR3 protein, CDR3 DNA. The D gene is left open where the match is weak. Expanded clones are given a class, and other clones once, few, many or no size at all.

size: .; V: TRBV29-1; J: TRBJ1-5; D: .; CDR3: CSVGQGKEPQHF; DNA: TGCAGCGTTGGCCAGGGAAAGGAGCCCCAGCATTTT
size: .; V: TRBV4-2; J: TRBJ2-2; D: .; CDR3: CASSLRDKGGGGELFF; DNA: TGTGCCAGCAGCTTACGGGACAAAGGGGGTGGCGGGGAGCTGTTTTTT
size: .; V: TRBV24-1; J: TRBJ2-3; D: .; CDR3: CATSTRPRGDTQYF; DNA: TGTGCCACCAGTACCAGACCCCGCGGAGATACGCAGTATTTT
size: .; V: TRBV19; J: TRBJ2-1; D: .; CDR3: CASRQGGGGNEQFF; DNA: TGTGCCAGCCGCCAAGGGGGAGGGGGGAATGAGCAGTTCTTC
size: .; V: TRBV18; J: TRBJ1-5; D: .; CDR3: CASSPSDRSGPQHF; DNA: TGTGCCAGCTCACCATCCGACAGGTCAGGGCCCCAGCATTTT
size: .; V: TRBV2; J: TRBJ2-7; D: TRBD1; CDR3: CASSARTGAYEQYF; DNA: TGTGCCAGCAGTGCCAGGACAGGGGCCTACGAGCAGTACTTC
size: once; V: TRBV14; J: TRBJ2-7; D: TRBD2; CDR3: CASSQGPSGPDSYEQYF; DNA: TGTGCCAGCAGCCAGGGACCTAGCGGCCCCGACTCCTACGAGCAGTACTTC
size: .; V: TRBV6-5; J: TRBJ1-5; D: .; CDR3: CATRGGGQPQHF; DNA: TGTGCCACCAGGGGAGGGGGTCAGCCCCAGCATTTT
size: .; V: TRBV12-3/TRBV12-4; J: TRBJ2-1; D: .; CDR3: CASSGDFNEQFF; DNA: TGTGCCAGCAGTGGGGACTTCAATGAGCAGTTCTTC
size: .; V: TRBV10-2; J: TRBJ2-2; D: TRBD1; CDR3: CASKQGANTGELFF; DNA: TGCGCCAGCAAACAGGGGGCGAACACCGGGGAGCTGTTTTTT
size: .; V: TRBV7-6; J: TRBJ1-2; D: TRBD1; CDR3: CASSDRDARGYTF; DNA: TGTGCCAGCAGCGACAGGGACGCCAGAGGCTACACCTTC
size: .; V: TRBV28; J: TRBJ2-3; D: .; CDR3: CASTWGGRDTDTQYF; DNA: TGTGCCAGCACCTGGGGGGGGCGAGACACAGATACGCAGTATTTT
size: .; V: TRBV20-1; J: TRBJ1-1; D: .; CDR3: CSAPTREAFF; DNA: TGCAGTGCGCCAACCCGGGAAGCTTTCTTT
size: .; V: TRBV4-2; J: TRBJ2-7; D: TRBD2; CDR3: CASSQDIAGTTYEQYF; DNA: TGTGCCAGCAGCCAAGACATAGCGGGAACCACCTACGAGCAGTACTTC
size: .; V: TRBV9; J: TRBJ2-3; D: .; CDR3: CASSGRLEGTQYF; DNA: TGTGCCAGCAGCGGCCGCCTAGAAGGTACGCAGTATTTT
size: .; V: TRBV18; J: TRBJ2-3; D: TRBD2; CDR3: CASSSKAGGLSDTQYF; DNA: TGTGCCAGCTCATCAAAAGCGGGGGGGCTGTCAGATACGCAGTATTTT
size: .; V: TRBV19; J: TRBJ1-2; D: .; CDR3: CASSIGVNYGYTF; DNA: TGTGCCAGTAGTATAGGCGTGAACTATGGCTACACCTTC
size: .; V: TRBV28; J: TRBJ2-2; D: .; CDR3: CASSLGGARTGELFF; DNA: TGTGCCAGCAGCTTGGGGGGGGCCAGAACCGGGGAGCTGTTTTTT
size: .; V: TRBV10-1; J: TRBJ1-5; D: .; CDR3: CASSAGNQPQHF; DNA: TGCGCCAGCAGTGCCGGCAATCAGCCCCAGCATTTT